The present T cell receptor beta chain was sequenced within a study of blood T cell repertoires in COVID-19. Across the study: Samples taken during acute and convalescent COVID-19 were collected in the United States, Italy and Spain.

V was clipped by 8 bases and J by 2 bases; unmatched bases: 8. The CDR3 extends over 15 amino acids. Looked up from germline, CDR1 is LNHDA and CDR2 is SQIVND (reference sequence). Profiled with immunoSEQ multiplex PCR; TCRdb holds only in-frame clones, not every one. The sample holds approximately 64,000 clones, 85% to 90% seen once. Individuals aged 18 to 89 years were recruited from some 26 US areas. Cohort 3 recovered donors had two negative PCRs, clearance, or symptom resolution. This receptor was identified in a woman in her forties who had recovered from COVID-19. The chain combines TRBV19 with TRBJ1-5, with 8 positions matching TRBD1. Material: PBMCs or T cells enriched from blood (not recorded which). The CDR3 loop is CASSLRGRGNQPQHF. DNA for the CDR3: TGTGCCAGTTCCCTCAGGGGGCGCGGCAATCAGCCCCAGCATTTT.